The clone carrying this T cell receptor (beta chain) appeared many times. Trimming removed 2 bases at V and 5 bases at J, with 9 bases between. This CDR3 region has 12 residues. Germline CDR1 reads DFQATT; CDR2 reads SNEGSKA (reference sequence). A second PCR of 7 to 11 cycles used a sample-barcoded 5' primer and a J-beta primer mix. TCRdb re-called the 5' RACE reads with MiXCR, one entry per CDR3 protein. The repertoire holds about 570,000 distinct CDR3 sequences, with 27% as singletons. The data are from a study of blood T cells in healthy people across ages. Every donor gave roughly 9.6 milliliters of peripheral blood.

The chain has TRBV20-1 and TRBJ2-5; D uncertain. This receptor was identified in a woman aged 65 to 85 in good health. The specimen was blood. The CDR3 bases are TGCAGTGCTAGACTCGGGCAGGAGACCCAGTACTTC. Residues: CSARLGQETQYF.